These T cell receptor beta chains were read from a single sample in a study of graft-versus-host responses after intestinal transplantation. Libraries were prepared by immunoSEQ multiplex PCR; TCRdb keeps only in-frame clonotypes and omits some of them. The sample lists about 8,000 clones, about 74% seen once, with about 34% in the top ten. The source material was ileum tissue, sampled 494 days after intestinal transplant. These receptors came from a human patient who received an intestinal transplant, so some T cells may come from the graft donor. Each CDR3 is given with its conserved first and last residue. A D gene is named only where the DNA matches it firmly. Clone sizes are given selectively: once, few, many, or a class where the clone is expanded.

V gene	J gene	D gene	clone size	CDR3 DNA	CDR3 protein
TRBV7-7	TRBJ2-5	TRBD1	-	TGTGCTAGCAGCTTAATCTTCAGGGGACAGGACATAGAGACCCAGTACTTC	CASSLIFRGQDIETQYF
TRBV5-1	TRBJ1-2	-	-	TGCGCCAGCAGCTTGGGGGACAACTATGGCTACACCTTC	CASSLGDNYGYTF
TRBV7-8	TRBJ1-5	-	-	TGTGCCAGCAGGTCGGCTGGGGGCCTTAGCAATCAGCCCCAGCATTTT	CASRSAGGLSNQPQHF
TRBV18	TRBJ1-5	-	-	TGTGCCAGCTCACCCCAGGGAGATCAGCCCCAGCATTTT	CASSPQGDQPQHF
TRBV7-9	TRBJ2-1	TRBD2	-	TGTGCCAGCAGCAAGAGGGTCAGCGGGAGGGCCGATGAGCAGTTCTTC	CASSKRVSGRADEQFF
TRBV2	TRBJ2-1	TRBD2	-	TGTGCCCGCAGGGGGGGGGTAGCGGGAGCCCAGGTCTTC	CARRGGVAGAQVF
TRBV6-4	TRBJ1-5	-	few	TGTGCCAGCAGTGACTCAACAAATCAGCCCCAGCATTTT	CASSDSTNQPQHF
TRBV4-2	TRBJ2-2	TRBD2	-	TGTGCCAGCAGCCCAAGCGGGATTGCGGCCGGGGAGCTGTTTTTT	CASSPSGIAAGELFF
TRBV5-1	TRBJ2-5	-	-	TGCGCCAGCAGCTTGTCATCAGGGTCCCAAGAGACCCAGTACTTC	CASSLSSGSQETQYF
TRBV14	TRBJ1-5	-	medium-sized	TGTGCCAGCAGCCTCCCCAATCAGCCCCAGCATTTT	CASSLPNQPQHF
TRBV30	TRBJ1-2	-	-	TGTGCCTGGATAGCAGGGGTCGGCTACACCTTC	CAWIAGVGYTF
TRBV10-3	TRBJ2-5	TRBD2	few	TGTGCCATCAGTGACGGTAGTAGGACTAGGGAGACCCAGTACTTC	CAISDGSRTRETQYF
TRBV10-1	TRBJ2-6	-	-	TGCGCCAGCAGTGAGGGAGGTGTCTCTGGGGCCAACGTCCTGACTTTC	CASSEGGVSGANVLTF
TRBV11-2	TRBJ2-6	-	-	TGTGCCAGCAGCATGAGAGTGTCTGGGGCCAACGTCCTGACTTTC	CASSMRVSGANVLTF
TRBV7-9	TRBJ2-5	-	-	TGTGCCAGCAGCTCGCGGGGCGCAGGGGATCATCAAGAGACCCAGTACTTC	CASSSRGAGDHQETQYF
TRBV4-2	TRBJ2-7	-	-	TGTGCCAGCAGCCCTGGTAGGCGGGGTACCTACGAGCAGTACTTC	CASSPGRRGTYEQYF
TRBV7-9	TRBJ1-4	-	-	TGTGCCAGCAGCCCATCGGGGGCCGGAGGCGAAAAACTGTTTTTT	CASSPSGAGGEKLFF
TRBV4-2	TRBJ2-7	-	-	TGTGCCAGCAGCCTTTACATAGGATCGACCTACGAGCAGTACTTC	CASSLYIGSTYEQYF
TRBV11-3	TRBJ2-1	-	few	TGTGCCAGCAGCTTAGGTGATTCCCACAATGAGCAGTTCTTC	CASSLGDSHNEQFF
TRBV28	TRBJ2-5	-	-	TGTGCCAGCAAGGTAGTCGAGACCCAGTACTTC	CASKVVETQYF
TRBV11-3	TRBJ2-7	-	-	TGTGCCAGCAGCTTGACAGGTGGAGCCTACGAGCAGTACTTC	CASSLTGGAYEQYF
TRBV5-1	TRBJ1-6	-	-	TGCGCCAGCAGATTGGGAACCGGGAATTCACCCCTCCACTTT	CASRLGTGNSPLHF
TRBV4-1	TRBJ1-5	-	-	TGCGCCAGCACCGGGGGGGGGACTGTACTCAATCAGCCCCAGCATTTT	CASTGGGTVLNQPQHF
TRBV29-1	TRBJ2-1	-	-	TGCAGCGTTGAAAAGGGGGGGGATGAGCAGTTCTTC	CSVEKGGDEQFF
TRBV7-9	TRBJ2-1	TRBD2	-	TGTGCCAGCAGCTTCGGGACTACCTCCAATGAGCAGTTCTTC	CASSFGTTSNEQFF